The rows below give T cell receptor beta chains drawn from one sample of a study of blood T cell repertoires in COVID-19. Measured with immunoSEQ multiplex PCR; TCRdb has only the in-frame clones, and not every one. The sample has approximately 220,000 clones, 75% to 85% seen once. Sequenced material: peripheral blood. These receptors came from a woman between 65 and 79 years old with acute or convalescent COVID-19. The CDR3 runs from the conserved cysteine through the conserved F or W. The D gene is left open where the match is weak. Size is stated for part of the rows, as once, few or many counts, or as a class when the clone is expanded.

V	J	size	D	DNA	CDR3
TRBV27	TRBJ2-2	NA	TRBD1	TGTGCCAGCAGCCGGCCGACAGGGACCACCGGGGAGCTGTTTTTT	CASSRPTGTTGELFF
TRBV19	TRBJ1-1	NA	NA	TGTGCCAGTAGTTCAGGGCCAGGACATGAAGCTTTCTTT	CASSSGPGHEAFF
TRBV5-6	TRBJ1-2	NA	NA	TGTGCCAGCAGCTTACCATACACCAGAGGCTACACCTTC	CASSLPYTRGYTF
TRBV28	TRBJ1-1	few	NA	TGTGCCAGCAGTCTCCAGGCCACTGAAGCTTTCTTT	CASSLQATEAFF
TRBV4-3	TRBJ1-2	NA	NA	TGCGCCAGCAGCCAAGAACCACGGTCGGACTATGGCTACACCTTC	CASSQEPRSDYGYTF
TRBV30	TRBJ1-1	NA	NA	TGTGCCTGGAGTCCTCAAGGGAGAACTGAAGCTTTCTTT	CAWSPQGRTEAFF
TRBV28	TRBJ1-1	NA	TRBD1	TGTGCCAGCAGTTTATACATCATACAGGGGAAGAACACTGAAGCTTTCTTT	CASSLYIIQGKNTEAFF
TRBV11-1	TRBJ1-2	NA	TRBD1	TGTGCCAGCAGCTTTTGGACAGGCCAAGGCTACACCTTC	CASSFWTGQGYTF
TRBV7-2	TRBJ2-3	NA	NA	TGTGCCAGCAGCCACGCGACAGCGTGGGCAGGACGCACAGATACGCAGTATTTT	CASSHATAWAGRTDTQYF
TRBV14	TRBJ1-2	NA	TRBD1	TGTGCCAGCAGCCTTTGGACAGGGAGCGGCTACACCTTC	CASSLWTGSGYTF
TRBV7-2	TRBJ1-5	NA	TRBD1	TGTGCCAGCAGCTTCGCCACAGGGGCTGGTCAGCCCCAGCATTTT	CASSFATGAGQPQHF
TRBV3-1/TRBV3-2	TRBJ2-7	NA	TRBD2	TGTGCCAGCAGGCTCTCCGGGACTAACTACGAGCAGTACTTC	CASRLSGTNYEQYF
TRBV4-3	TRBJ1-1	once	NA	TGCGCCAGCAGCCAAGATTACGCCACTACTGAAGCTTTCTTT	CASSQDYATTEAFF
TRBV4-1	TRBJ1-5	NA	TRBD1	TGCGCCAGCAGCCAATCGGGACAGGGGAATCAGCCCCAGCATTTT	CASSQSGQGNQPQHF
TRBV3-1/TRBV3-2	TRBJ1-1	NA	NA	TGTGCCAGCAGCCTCTCGTCCGGGAACACTGAAGCTTTCTTT	CASSLSSGNTEAFF
TRBV5-1	TRBJ2-2	NA	TRBD2	TGCGCCAGCAGCATTGTAGCGGGGGACCCCGGGGAGCTGTTTTTT	CASSIVAGDPGELFF
TRBV7-7	TRBJ2-3	many	TRBD1	TGTGCTAGCAGCTTAGGGACAGGGGAAGATACGCAGTATTTT	CASSLGTGEDTQYF
TRBV5-1	TRBJ1-4	NA	TRBD1	TGCGCCAGCAGCTTGGGACAGGGGTTTCGGGAAAAACTGTTTTTT	CASSLGQGFREKLFF
TRBV11-3	TRBJ2-1	NA	TRBD2	TGTGCCAGCAGCTTAGTTGGCTGGGCGGGGGGTGAGCAGTTCTTC	CASSLVGWAGGEQFF
TRBV28	TRBJ1-5	many	NA	TGTGCCAGCAGTTTAACAGGGAGAGAGCAGCCCCAGCATTTT	CASSLTGREQPQHF
TRBV19	TRBJ2-3	NA	NA	TGTGCCTGCAGTAGTTTTAACACGATGCATACGCAGTATTTT	CACSSFNTMHTQYF
TRBV19	TRBJ1-5	few	TRBD1	TGTGCCAGTAGTACCCGAGGACAGGGAGGGAGTCAGCCCCAGCATTTT	CASSTRGQGGSQPQHF
TRBV19	TRBJ2-3	NA	NA	TGTGCCAGTAAGGAGGGGCGATTTGATACGCAGTATTTT	CASKEGRFDTQYF
TRBV4-2	TRBJ2-7	NA	NA	TGTGCCAGCAGCCTGGGTTCGGGCGAGCAGTACTTC	CASSLGSGEQYF
TRBV30	TRBJ2-3	NA	NA	TGTGCCTGGAGTCCGACGGGGGGCACAGATACGCAGTATTTT	CAWSPTGGTDTQYF
TRBV6-2/TRBV6-3	TRBJ1-3	NA	NA	TGTGCCAGCAGTTACGCAGGGGTCTCTGGAAACACCATATATTTT	CASSYAGVSGNTIYF
TRBV21-1	TRBJ2-7	NA	NA	TGTGCCAGCAGCAAAGGAGGTCCGGTCTCCTACGAGCAGTACTTC	CASSKGGPVSYEQYF
TRBV28	TRBJ1-4	NA	TRBD1	TGTGCCAGCAGTACAGGGGGCGCCTCTAATGAAAAACTGTTTTTT	CASSTGGASNEKLFF
TRBV3-1/TRBV3-2	TRBJ1-1	NA	NA	TGTGCCAGCAGCCACCCATTAGGGGGAATGAACACTGAAGCTTTCTTT	CASSHPLGGMNTEAFF
TRBV7-2	TRBJ2-2	NA	TRBD2	TGTGCCAGCAGCTTAGTGCCAGCGGGGGACACCGGGGAGCTGTTTTTT	CASSLVPAGDTGELFF
TRBV7-9	TRBJ1-1	NA	NA	TGTGCCAGCAGCTTAGCGAGTCTAGGGAACACTGAAGCTTTCTTT	CASSLASLGNTEAFF
TRBV3-1/TRBV3-2	TRBJ2-7	NA	TRBD2	TGTGCCAGCAGCCGAAAAAGTACTGGACTAGCGGGGAGCTCCTACGAGCAGTACTTC	CASSRKSTGLAGSSYEQYF
TRBV7-8	TRBJ1-5	few	NA	TGTGCCAGCAGCTTAGACAGGGCCCACAATCAGCCCCAGCATTTT	CASSLDRAHNQPQHF
TRBV7-9	TRBJ2-7	few	TRBD1	TGTGCCAGAAAGAAGACAGGGGTCAGCTCCTACGAGCAGTACTTC	CARKKTGVSSYEQYF
TRBV6-5	TRBJ1-2	NA	TRBD1	TGTGCCAGTATAATCAGGGGGCTCAACTATGGCTACACCTTC	CASIIRGLNYGYTF
TRBV11-2	TRBJ1-1	NA	TRBD1	TGTGCCAGCAGCTCACAGGGGGCGCATACTGAAGCTTTCTTT	CASSSQGAHTEAFF
TRBV7-9	TRBJ1-2	NA	NA	TGTGCCAGCAGCTTCCAAGGCAGAGGATACGGCTACACCTTC	CASSFQGRGYGYTF
TRBV12-3/TRBV12-4	TRBJ1-1	once	NA	TGTGCCAGCAGTCTCGGAAACGGGGCTTTCTTT	CASSLGNGAFF
TRBV28	TRBJ1-5	NA	TRBD1	TGTGCCAGCAGTTTGGACAGGGGCCAGCCCCAGCATTTT	CASSLDRGQPQHF
TRBV3-1/TRBV3-2	TRBJ2-7	NA	TRBD1	TGTGCCAGCAGCCCGGCCGGGACAGGGGGCTACGAGCAGTACTTC	CASSPAGTGGYEQYF
TRBV18	TRBJ1-2	NA	NA	TGTGCCAGCTCACCGTATCCCCCAGGGGACTATGGCTACACCTTC	CASSPYPPGDYGYTF
TRBV6-2/TRBV6-3	TRBJ1-5	NA	TRBD1	TGTGCCAGCAGTTACAGGGACAGTGATAGCAATCAGCCCCAGCATTTT	CASSYRDSDSNQPQHF
TRBV2	TRBJ1-1	NA	NA	TGTGCCAGCACCCCACCGGCAGGGGCCGGAAAGGGAGCTTTCTTT	CASTPPAGAGKGAFF
TRBV7-2	TRBJ2-1	NA	TRBD2	TGTGCCAGCAGCTTAGAACTAGCGGGGGGGGACAAGTTCTTC	CASSLELAGGDKFF
TRBV5-5	TRBJ1-4	NA	NA	TGTGCCAGCAGCTTGGACAGGCCCACAAGTGAAAAACTGTTTTTT	CASSLDRPTSEKLFF
TRBV5-4	TRBJ2-3	NA	TRBD2	TGTGCCAGCAACACCTACAGCGGGGGGGGTTATACGCAGTATTTT	CASNTYSGGGYTQYF
TRBV7-2	TRBJ1-5	few	NA	TGTGCCAGCAGCGCCCGGACAATCGATCAGCCCCAGCATTTT	CASSARTIDQPQHF
TRBV4-1	TRBJ1-4	once	NA	TGCGCCAGCAGCCAATCGTCAGGAAATAATGAAAAACTGTTTTTT	CASSQSSGNNEKLFF
TRBV7-6	TRBJ2-1	NA	TRBD2	TGTGCCAGCAGACCGGGACTAGCGGGGGGGCTCGGGGACTCTGAGCAGTTCTTC	CASRPGLAGGLGDSEQFF
TRBV7-9	TRBJ1-5	NA	NA	TGTGCCAGCAGCCAACAGGGAACTAGCAATCAGCCCCAGCATTTT	CASSQQGTSNQPQHF
TRBV7-2	TRBJ2-3	NA	TRBD2	TGTGCCAGCAGCTTAGCGCTAAGCGGGGGCCCCCAGGATACGCAGTATTTT	CASSLALSGGPQDTQYF
TRBV27	TRBJ1-4	once	NA	TGTGCCAGCAGTTTGGCGGGTATCTATAATGAAAAACTGTTTTTT	CASSLAGIYNEKLFF
TRBV5-1	TRBJ2-7	NA	NA	TGCGCCAGCAGCTTGTTCCTTGCAGGGGCGACAACCGGGTACGAGCAGTACTTC	CASSLFLAGATTGYEQYF
TRBV5-4	TRBJ2-5	NA	NA	TGTGCCAGCAGCTTGGGACTATCTCCGGAGACCCAGTACTTC	CASSLGLSPETQYF
TRBV10-3	TRBJ2-7	once	TRBD2	TGTGCCATCAGTCTGACTAGCGGGGATTACGAGCAGTACTTC	CAISLTSGDYEQYF
TRBV11-2	TRBJ2-1	NA	TRBD2	TGTGCCAGCAGCTTGGATTGGACTAGCGGTCTATTATACAATGAGCAGTTCTTC	CASSLDWTSGLLYNEQFF
TRBV27	TRBJ1-2	NA	TRBD1	TGTGCCAGCAGTATTACAGGGGCAAGGTATGGCTACACCTTC	CASSITGARYGYTF
TRBV2	TRBJ1-6	NA	NA	TGTGCCAGCAGACCCGACAGGATGAATAATTCACCCCTCCACTTT	CASRPDRMNNSPLHF
TRBV30	TRBJ1-5	NA	NA	TGTGCCTGGAGTTTTCAAGCCAATCAGCCCCAGCATTTT	CAWSFQANQPQHF
TRBV10-3	TRBJ2-1	many	NA	TGTGCCATCAGTGAGTCGGAACAGGCCAATGAGCAGTTCTTC	CAISESEQANEQFF